A single sample is the source of the 15 T cell receptor beta chains below, sequenced in a study of beta chain features in type 1 diabetes. Sequenced material consisted of expressed TCRB transcripts (all of the isolated RNA was reverse transcribed). Libraries were prepared by immunoSEQ multiplex PCR; TCRdb keeps only in-frame clonotypes and omits some of them. In the table there are 900,000 or so clones, roughly a sixth of which are singletons. Material: naive CD4+ T cells from blood. The source of these receptors is a woman aged 18-35 years in good health.

The rearrangement uses TRBV6-1 and TRBJ2-1; D might be TRBD2 (7 bases). Trimming removed 0 bases at V and 12 bases at J, with 15 bases between. The CDR3 loop spans 14 amino acids. CDR1 MNHNS and CDR2 SASEGT come from the germline V gene. CDR3 DNA sequence: TGTGCCAGCAGTGAAGCTGCGGGGGCGCAGGGGCAGTTCTTC. This codes for CASSEAAGAQGQFF.

V is TRBV7-2 and J is TRBJ2-1; 7 bases fit TRBD2. This CDR3 region has 16 residues. Germline CDR1 SGHTA, CDR2 FQGNSA. Trimming removed 5 bases from V and 6 bases from J; junction bases left unmatched: 13. In DNA, the CDR3 is TGTGCCAGCAGCCCCCATGGCGGGAGTAGATCCAATGAGCAGTTCTTC. Its protein is CASSPHGGSRSNEQFF.

In its sample, this clone was seen a few times. The chain uses TRBV18 and TRBJ2-2; a weak D match, TRBD2 (5 bases). Germline-derived CDR1 and CDR2 are KGHSH and LQKENI. The CDR3 totals 16 residues. V was shortened by 4 bases and J by 5 bases, with 17 bases between the two germline ends. The CDR3 is CASSRTGSAATGELFF. The CDR3 DNA sequence: TGTGCCAGCTCACGAACGGGGTCGGCTGCTACCGGGGAGCTGTTTTTT.

The rearrangement uses TRBV6-6 and TRBJ2-1; 11 bases line up with TRBD2. V gave up 10 bases and J gave up 5 bases; unmatched junction bases: 10. This CDR3 is 15 amino acids long. Germline lookup yields CDR1 MNHNY and CDR2 SVGAGI (reference sequence). The chain's CDR3 is CAISTGTSGNNEQFF. DNA of the CDR3: TGTGCCATCAGCACCGGGACTAGCGGAAACAATGAGCAGTTCTTC.

The rearrangement joins TRBV28 to TRBJ2-7; 7 nucleotides match TRBD2. CDR1 MDHEN and CDR2 SYDVKM come from the germline V gene. V gave up 3 bases and J gave up 6 bases; unmatched junction bases: 5. The CDR3 contains 13 residues. The CDR3 loop reads CASSLGGRTEQYF. The CDR3 DNA follows: TGTGCCAGCAGTTTGGGCGGGAGAACCGAGCAGTACTTC. Full variable domain (missing parts from reference TRBV28 and TRBJ2-7): DVKVTQSSRYLVKRTGEKVFLECVQDMDHENMFWYRQDPGLGLRLIYFSYDVKMKEKGDIPEGYSVSREKKERFSLILESASTNQTSMYLCASSLGGRTEQYFGPGTRLTVT.

The J gene is TRBJ2-2, the V gene TRBV27; D perhaps matches TRBD2 (6 bases). This CDR3 comprises 16 residues. CDR1 MNHEY and CDR2 SMNVEV come from the germline V gene (reference sequence). Trimming stripped 3 bases from V and 1 base from J, with 12 bases between. DNA for the CDR3: TGTGCCAGCAGTTTTCGTCGGGGGAAGAACACCGGGGAGCTGTTTTTT. This codes for CASSFRRGKNTGELFF.

This clone was seen a handful of times. This chain joins TRBV7-9 and TRBJ2-1; 9 bases fit TRBD2. CDR1 is SEHNR, CDR2 FQNEAQ, per germline (reference sequence). V dropped 7 bases and J dropped 3; count of bases not matched to a gene: 16. CDR3 length: 18 amino acids. The CDR3: CASTLTRLAVEVYNEQFF. The DNA of the CDR3 is TGTGCCAGCACCCTAACTCGACTAGCGGTAGAAGTCTACAATGAGCAGTTCTTC.

In its sample, this clone was seen a few times. The V call is TRBV18, the J call TRBJ2-1, with D uncertain. The CDR3 totals 14 residues. The V gene lost 3 bases and the J gene lost 5 bases, with 11 bases spanning the gap. The germline gives CDR1 KGHSH, CDR2 LQKENI. The CDR3 DNA reads as TGTGCCAGCTCACCGCTATCTGATAACAATGAGCAGTTCTTC. It specifies CASSPLSDNNEQFF.

The chain links TRBV2 to TRBJ2-1; 9 bases map to TRBD2. The CDR3 is 14 residues long. J gave up 8 bases and V 10 bases, and 12 bases lay outside the gene matches. The germline CDR1 and CDR2 sequences are SNHLY and FYNNEI. The CDR3 spells CATAGLAGTYEQFF. Here the CDR3 DNA reads TGTGCCACCGCGGGGCTAGCGGGAACCTATGAGCAGTTCTTC.

This chain uses TRBV2 with TRBJ1-5; no clear D gene. Germline CDR1 is SNHLY and CDR2 is FYNNEI. The CDR3 loop spans 14 amino acids. V was shortened by 7 bases and J by 4 bases, with 14 bases between the two germline ends. CDR3 nucleotide sequence: TGTGCCAGCAAGGGTCCGACGGCGAATCAGCCCCAGCATTTT. It yields the protein CASKGPTANQPQHF.

This clone showed up just a few times. V usage is TRBV9 and J usage is TRBJ1-4, with D tentatively TRBD1 (6 bases). Germline CDR1 and CDR2: SGDLS and YYNGEE. The CDR3 is 13 amino acids. V was trimmed by 2 bases and J by 8 bases, leaving 10 bases between them. The CDR3 nucleotides read TGTGCCAGCAGCGTCGGAGGGGGGGAAAAACTGTTTTTT. This encodes CASSVGGGEKLFF.

The rearrangement links TRBV28 to TRBJ2-2; the D call may be TRBD1 or TRBD2 (5 bases each). Trimming took 4 bases from V and 4 from J, leaving 16 bases between them. The CDR3 extends over 16 amino acids. Looked up from germline, CDR1 is MDHEN and CDR2 is SYDVKM. The CDR3 reads CASSWDRIRVTGELFF. The DNA for the CDR3 is TGTGCCAGCAGTTGGGACCGAATAAGGGTCACCGGGGAGCTGTTTTTT.

Only a few counts were recorded for this clone. The chain links TRBV29-1 to TRBJ2-3; TRBD1 matches at 8 bases. This CDR3 has 16 amino acids. The germline CDR1 and CDR2 sequences are SQVTM and ANQGSEA. The V and J ends lost 1 base and 6 bases, in that order; junction bases with no gene match: 12. The CDR3 sequence is CSVEGARDRSADTQYF. The CDR3 nucleotides read TGCAGCGTTGAAGGGGCTCGGGACAGGTCGGCGGATACGCAGTATTTT.

The CDR3 DNA follows: TGTGCCAGCAGCTTAAGGGTAGAGACCCAGTACTTC. Translated: CASSLRVETQYF. The rearrangement uses TRBV11-2 and TRBJ2-5; D is unresolved. Germline V gives CDR1 SGHAT, CDR2 FQNNGV. Trimming shortened V by 2 bases and J by 4 bases, and 5 bases separated the two germline ends. This CDR3 contains 12 residues.

V and J are TRBV28 and TRBJ1-1; D not certain. In germline, CDR1 is MDHEN, CDR2 SYDVKM. The germline V and J ends were trimmed by 2 bases and 4 bases, with 14 bases remaining between them. The CDR3 extends over 15 amino acids. DNA of the CDR3: TGTGCCAGCAGTTTAAGGACCCCGTCAGCCACTGAAGCTTTCTTT. Protein sequence: CASSLRTPSATEAFF.